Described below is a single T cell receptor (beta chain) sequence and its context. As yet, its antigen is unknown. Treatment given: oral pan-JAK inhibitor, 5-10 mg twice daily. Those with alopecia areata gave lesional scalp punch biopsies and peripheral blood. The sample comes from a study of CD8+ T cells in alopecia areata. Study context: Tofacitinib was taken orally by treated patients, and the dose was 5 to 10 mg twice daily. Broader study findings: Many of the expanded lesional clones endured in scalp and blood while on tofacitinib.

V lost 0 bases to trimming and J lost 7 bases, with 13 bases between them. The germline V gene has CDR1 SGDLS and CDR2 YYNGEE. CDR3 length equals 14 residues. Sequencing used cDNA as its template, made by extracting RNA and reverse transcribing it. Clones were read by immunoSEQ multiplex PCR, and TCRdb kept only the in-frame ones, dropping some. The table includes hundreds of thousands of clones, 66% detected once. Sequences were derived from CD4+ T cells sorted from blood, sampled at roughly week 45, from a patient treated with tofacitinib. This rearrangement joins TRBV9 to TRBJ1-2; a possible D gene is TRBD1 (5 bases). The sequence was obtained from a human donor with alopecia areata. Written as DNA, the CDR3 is TGTGCCAGCAGCGTAGACGCAGGGACGCGTGGCTACACCTTC. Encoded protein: CASSVDAGTRGYTF.